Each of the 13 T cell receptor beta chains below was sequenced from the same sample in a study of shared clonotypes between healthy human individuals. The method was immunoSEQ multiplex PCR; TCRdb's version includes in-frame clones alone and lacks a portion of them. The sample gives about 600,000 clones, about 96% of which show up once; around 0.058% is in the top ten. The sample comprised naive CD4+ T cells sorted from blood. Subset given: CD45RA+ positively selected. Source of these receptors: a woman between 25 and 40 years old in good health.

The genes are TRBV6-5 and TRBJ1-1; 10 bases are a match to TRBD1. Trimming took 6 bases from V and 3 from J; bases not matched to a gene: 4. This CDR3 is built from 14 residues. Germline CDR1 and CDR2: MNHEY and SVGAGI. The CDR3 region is CASSRQGADTEAFF. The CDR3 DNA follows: TGTGCCAGCAGCCGACAGGGGGCTGACACTGAAGCTTTCTTT.

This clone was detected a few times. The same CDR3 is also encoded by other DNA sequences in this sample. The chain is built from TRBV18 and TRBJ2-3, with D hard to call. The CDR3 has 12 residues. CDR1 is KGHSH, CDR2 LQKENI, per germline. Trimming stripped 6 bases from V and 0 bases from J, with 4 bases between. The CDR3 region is CASSPSTDTQYF. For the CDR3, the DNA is TGTGCCAGCTCTCCAAGCACAGATACGCAGTATTTT.

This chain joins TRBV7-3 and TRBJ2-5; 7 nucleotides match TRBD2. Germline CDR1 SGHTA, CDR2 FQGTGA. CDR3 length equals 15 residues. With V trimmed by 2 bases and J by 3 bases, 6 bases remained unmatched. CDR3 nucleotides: TGTGCCAGCAGCTTACTGAGCGGGGCCAAAGAGACCCAGTACTTC. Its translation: CASSLLSGAKETQYF.

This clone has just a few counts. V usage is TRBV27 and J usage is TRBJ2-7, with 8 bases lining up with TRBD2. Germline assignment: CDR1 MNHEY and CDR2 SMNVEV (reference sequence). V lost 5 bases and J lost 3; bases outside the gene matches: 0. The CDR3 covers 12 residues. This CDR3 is CASSREGYEQYF. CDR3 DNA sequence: TGTGCCAGCAGTCGGGAGGGCTACGAGCAGTACTTC.

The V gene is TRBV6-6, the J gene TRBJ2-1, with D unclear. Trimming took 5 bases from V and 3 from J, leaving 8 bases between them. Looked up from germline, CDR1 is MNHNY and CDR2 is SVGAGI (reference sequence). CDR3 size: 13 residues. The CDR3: CASSKAVYNEQFF. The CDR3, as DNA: TGTGCCAGCAGTAAAGCTGTCTACAATGAGCAGTTCTTC.

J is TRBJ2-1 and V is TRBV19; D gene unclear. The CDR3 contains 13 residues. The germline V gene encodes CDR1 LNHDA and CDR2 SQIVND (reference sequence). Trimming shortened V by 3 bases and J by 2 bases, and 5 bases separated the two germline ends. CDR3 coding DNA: TGTGCCAGTAGTATCGATACCTACAATGAGCAGTTCTTC. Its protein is CASSIDTYNEQFF.

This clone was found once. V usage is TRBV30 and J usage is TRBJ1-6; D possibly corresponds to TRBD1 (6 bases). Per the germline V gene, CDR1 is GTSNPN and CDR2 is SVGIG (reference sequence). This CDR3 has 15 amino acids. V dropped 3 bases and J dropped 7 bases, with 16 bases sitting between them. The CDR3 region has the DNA TGTGCCTGGAGGAGGACAGCCTCTGGCAATTCACCCCTCCACTTT. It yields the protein CAWRRTASGNSPLHF.

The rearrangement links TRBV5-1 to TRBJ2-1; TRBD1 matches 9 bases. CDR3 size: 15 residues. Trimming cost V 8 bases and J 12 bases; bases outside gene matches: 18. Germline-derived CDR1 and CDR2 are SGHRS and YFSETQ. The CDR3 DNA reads TGCGCCAGTTCGTTACAGGGGGCTGAGGGGTTCAGGCAGTTCTTC. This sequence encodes CASSLQGAEGFRQFF.

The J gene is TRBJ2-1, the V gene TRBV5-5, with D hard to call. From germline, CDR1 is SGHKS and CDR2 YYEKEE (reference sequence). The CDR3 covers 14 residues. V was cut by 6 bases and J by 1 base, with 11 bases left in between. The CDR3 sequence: CASTWLGSYNEQFF. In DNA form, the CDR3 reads TGTGCCAGCACTTGGTTGGGTTCCTACAATGAGCAGTTCTTC.

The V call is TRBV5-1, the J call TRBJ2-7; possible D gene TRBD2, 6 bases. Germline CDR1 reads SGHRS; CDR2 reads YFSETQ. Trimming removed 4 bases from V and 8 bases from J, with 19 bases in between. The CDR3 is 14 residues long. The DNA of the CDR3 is TGCGCCAGCAGCGCCGACGGAGGTAGCGGTAAGCAGTACTTC. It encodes CASSADGGSGKQYF.

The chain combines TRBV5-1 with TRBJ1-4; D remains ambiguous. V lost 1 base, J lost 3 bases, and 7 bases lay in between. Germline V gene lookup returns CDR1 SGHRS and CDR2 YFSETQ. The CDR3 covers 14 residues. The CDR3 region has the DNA TGCGCCAGCAGCTTGACTGTAGCTAATGAAAAACTGTTTTTT. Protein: CASSLTVANEKLFF. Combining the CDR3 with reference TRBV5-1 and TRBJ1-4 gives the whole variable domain KAGVTQTPRYLIKTRGQQVTLSCSPISGHRSVSWYQQTPGQGLQFLFEYFSETQRNKGNFPGRFSGRQFSNSRSEMNVSTLELGDSALYLCASSLTVANEKLFFGSGTQLSVL.

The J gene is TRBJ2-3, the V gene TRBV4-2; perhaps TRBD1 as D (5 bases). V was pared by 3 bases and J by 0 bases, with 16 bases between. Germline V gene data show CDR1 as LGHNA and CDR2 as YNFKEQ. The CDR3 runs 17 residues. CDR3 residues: CASSHYPRTISTDTQYF. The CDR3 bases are TGTGCCAGCAGCCATTATCCTCGGACAATTAGCACAGATACGCAGTATTTT.

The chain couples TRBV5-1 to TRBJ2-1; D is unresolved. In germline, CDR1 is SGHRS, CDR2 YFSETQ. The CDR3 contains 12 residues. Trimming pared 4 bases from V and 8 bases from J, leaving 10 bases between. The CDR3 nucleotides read TGCGCCAGCAGCACGGGTAACGATGAGCAGTTCTTC. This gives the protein CASSTGNDEQFF.